Detailed here is one TCR beta chain. The number of samples from each patient was between 1 and 8, taken pretreatment and on-treatment. This sample stems from a study of PD-L1 blockade in urothelial cancer. V was pared by 4 bases and J by 4 bases, with 13 bases between. The CDR3 extends over 14 amino acids. CDR1 and CDR2 (germline): LNHNV, YYDKDF (reference sequence). Clones were read by immunoSEQ multiplex PCR, and TCRdb kept only the in-frame ones, dropping some. The sample shows more than 85,000 clones, around 90% of them seen only once. The chain joins TRBV15 to TRBJ1-2; the D is unclear. The TCR originated in a woman at least 80 years old with urothelial cancer. The sample here was PBMCs, taken around atezolizumab (anti-PD-L1) treatment. The CDR3 here is CATSKGGFRYGYTF. CDR3 DNA sequence: TGTGCCACCAGCAAGGGCGGGTTCCGCTATGGCTACACCTTC.